What follows are 21 T cell receptor beta chains derived from one specimen sequenced in a study of blood T cell repertoires in COVID-19. The data were produced by immunoSEQ multiplex PCR, yet TCRdb's version contains in-frame clones alone and is incomplete. The profile covers about 250,000 clones, with about 84% appearing a single time and 5.5% to 6.5% taken by the ten largest. Specimen: peripheral blood. All receptors derive from a woman of 80 years or more with COVID-19, enrolled during active disease.

The V gene is TRBV18, the J gene TRBJ2-1; 9 nucleotides agree with TRBD1. CDR1 and CDR2 (germline): KGHSH, LQKENI. The CDR3 sequence is 15 residues long. The V and J ends lost 3 bases and 7 bases, in that order; junction bases with no gene match: 7. The CDR3: CASSPWDRATNEQFF. The CDR3 DNA follows: TGTGCCAGCTCACCTTGGGACAGGGCAACGAATGAGCAGTTCTTC.

This chain joins TRBV20-1 and TRBJ2-7; tentative D call: TRBD1 (6 bases). The germline V gene has CDR1 DFQATT and CDR2 SNEGSKA (reference sequence). Trimming left V 3 bases short and J 5 bases short, with 14 bases between. This CDR3 is built from 13 residues. CDR3 protein: CSASKSNRDEQYF. The CDR3, as DNA: TGCAGTGCTAGTAAAAGTAACAGGGACGAGCAGTACTTC.

The chain is built from TRBV28 and TRBJ1-4, with 9 bases identical to TRBD1. The germline gives CDR1 MDHEN, CDR2 SYDVKM. J lost 9 bases, V lost 9 bases, and 11 bases had no gene match. This CDR3 comprises 14 residues. The CDR3 is CASIESGQGKKLFF. The CDR3, as DNA: TGTGCCAGTATCGAATCGGGACAGGGAAAAAAACTGTTTTTT.

The chain uses TRBV11-2 and TRBJ2-1; weak D call: TRBD2 (5 bases). The CDR3 has 14 amino acids. Trimming took 0 bases from V and 8 from J, leaving 11 bases between them. Looked up from germline, CDR1 is SGHAT and CDR2 is FQNNGV. The CDR3 sequence is CASSLEGRRDEQFF. The DNA for the CDR3 is TGTGCCAGCAGCTTAGAGGGCCGGCGGGATGAGCAGTTCTTC.

Concerning this clone: This specimen includes other DNA sequences encoding the same CDR3. The chain carries TRBV18 and TRBJ1-1; perhaps TRBD1 as D (5 bases). The CDR3 length is 14 residues. The ends were cut back, 2 bases at V and 0 bases at J, with 7 bases in the middle. Germline CDR1 KGHSH, CDR2 LQKENI. CDR3 DNA sequence: TGTGCCAGCTCACCATTAGGGGTGAACACTGAAGCTTTCTTT. It encodes CASSPLGVNTEAFF.

This chain uses TRBV5-1 with TRBJ1-4; TRBD1 agrees at 10 bases. V dropped 5 bases and J dropped 5; count of bases not matched to a gene: 9. Germline values: CDR1 SGHRS, CDR2 YFSETQ. The CDR3 is 16 residues long. The CDR3 region has the DNA TGCGCCAGCAGTCTGAGTCCGGGACAGGGGAATGAAAAACTGTTTTTT. Its translation is CASSLSPGQGNEKLFF.

The chain combines TRBV18 with TRBJ1-1, with TRBD1 as a possible D gene (6 bases). The CDR3 is 13 amino acids. V lost 4 bases, J lost 8 bases, and 14 bases lay in between. The germline V gene has CDR1 KGHSH and CDR2 LQKENI. CDR3 sequence: CASSQTGGGEAFF. Here the CDR3 DNA reads TGTGCCAGCTCACAAACGGGAGGGGGGGAAGCTTTCTTT. The whole variable domain, remainder taken from reference TRBV18 and TRBJ1-1, is NAGVMQNPRHLVRRRGQEARLRCSPMKGHSHVYWYRQLPEEGLKFMVYLQKENIIDESGMPKERFSAEFPKEGPSILRIQQVVRGDSAAYFCASSQTGGGEAFFGQGTRLTVV.

V and J are TRBV7-9 and TRBJ2-7; D is undetermined. Germline V gene data show CDR1 as SEHNR and CDR2 as FQNEAQ (reference sequence). CDR3 length: 12 amino acids. The germline V and J ends were trimmed by 5 bases and 3 bases, with 8 bases remaining between them. CDR3 protein: CASSRLDYEQYF. In DNA form, the CDR3 reads TGTGCCAGCAGCCGTCTAGACTACGAGCAGTACTTC.

The chain links TRBV2 to TRBJ2-2; 7 nucleotides align to TRBD1. Losses at the gene ends were 2 bases for V and 1 base for J; bases not matched to a gene: 1. CDR1 is SNHLY, CDR2 FYNNEI, per germline. This CDR3 has 15 residues. Here the CDR3 reads CASSERTGNTGELFF. The DNA for the CDR3 is TGTGCCAGCAGTGAACGGACAGGGAACACCGGGGAGCTGTTTTTT. Together with reference TRBV2 and TRBJ2-2, the CDR3 gives the full variable domain: EPEVTQTPSHQVTQMGQEVILRCVPISNHLYFYWYRQILGQKVEFLVSFYNNEISEKSEIFDDQFSVERPDGSNFTLKIRSTKLEDSAMYFCASSERTGNTGELFFGEGSRLTVL.

The J gene is TRBJ1-2, the V gene TRBV2; a possible D gene is TRBD1 (6 bases). V was trimmed by 6 bases and J by 8 bases, leaving 16 bases between them. The CDR3 extends over 13 amino acids. Germline V CDR1 and CDR2: SNHLY, FYNNEI. The CDR3 DNA reads as TGTGCCAGCAGCGTATCAGGGGTAGGAGGCTACACCTTC. Translating gives CASSVSGVGGYTF.

The rearrangement links TRBV3-1 (or the pseudogene TRBV3-2) to TRBJ1-5; D uncertain. V shed 4 bases and J shed 15 bases, with 19 bases lying between them. There are 13 residues in the CDR3. The V gene's germline CDR1 is LGHDT and CDR2 YNNKEL (reference sequence). The CDR3 sequence is CASSRSRETRRHF. The DNA of the CDR3 is TGTGCCAGCAGCCGCTCCCGGGAGACGAGACGGCATTTT.

The chain is built from TRBV18 and TRBJ1-1; 8 nucleotides agree with TRBD1. This CDR3 region has 15 residues. With 3 bases clipped from V and 0 bases from J, the junction kept 3 bases outside the gene matches. Per germline, CDR1 KGHSH and CDR2 LQKENI. CDR3 region: CASSPVTGVNTEAFF. The CDR3 DNA reads TGTGCCAGCTCACCCGTGACAGGGGTGAACACTGAAGCTTTCTTT.

The table lists this clone with a count of one. The chain links TRBV19 to TRBJ2-4; 7 nucleotides agree with TRBD1. Germline loops: CDR1 LNHDA, CDR2 SQIVND (reference sequence). Trimming removed 7 bases from V and 1 base from J; junction bases left unmatched: 7. CDR3 length: 15 amino acids. CDR3 sequence (DNA): TGTGCCAGTATCTCGACAGGGCTGGCCAAAAACATTCAGTACTTC. It is translated as CASISTGLAKNIQYF.

This clone was detected only once. The chain uses TRBV18 and TRBJ1-1; tentative D call: TRBD1 (6 bases). Trimming pared 3 bases from V and 1 base from J, leaving 6 bases between. CDR1 is KGHSH and CDR2 is LQKENI in the germline V gene. CDR3 length: 13 residues. This chain's CDR3 is CASSPTGNTEAFF. For the CDR3, the DNA is TGTGCCAGCTCACCGACAGGGAACACTGAAGCTTTCTTT.

The CDR3 DNA sequence: TGTGCCAGCAGCCAGAGCGACAGGCGTAATTCACCCCTCCACTTT. It specifies CASSQSDRRNSPLHF. This chain uses TRBV3-1 (or the pseudogene TRBV3-2) with TRBJ1-6; D is possibly TRBD1 (6 bases). V lost 3 bases and J 6 bases, leaving 12 bases between the germline ends. The CDR3 contains 15 residues. Germline V gene lookup returns CDR1 LGHDT and CDR2 YNNKEL (reference sequence).

J is TRBJ2-7 and V is TRBV4-2; D is possibly TRBD2 (5 bases). The germline gives CDR1 LGHNA, CDR2 YNFKEQ. CDR3 size: 13 residues. The V end lost 0 bases, the J end lost 9 bases, and 12 bases lay between the germline ends. CDR3 bases: TGTGCCAGCAGCCAAGATTTGTCGGCGGGGCAGTACTTC. It yields the protein CASSQDLSAGQYF.

The rearrangement joins TRBV7-9 to TRBJ2-1, with 8 positions matching TRBD1. The CDR3 covers 14 residues. V shed 5 bases, J shed 7 bases, and the junction held 7 bases outside the gene matches. CDR1 is SEHNR, CDR2 FQNEAQ, per germline (reference sequence). The CDR3 sequence: CASSVRTGKNEQFF. The DNA for the CDR3 is TGTGCCAGCAGCGTTCGGACAGGGAAGAATGAGCAGTTCTTC.

This clone was recorded once. V gene TRBV30 combines with J gene TRBJ1-3; D is unclear. The V end lost 0 bases, the J end lost 7 bases, and 7 bases lay between the germline ends. There are 12 residues in the CDR3. Looked up from germline, CDR1 is GTSNPN and CDR2 is SVGIG (reference sequence). CDR3 residues: CAWSVVGNTIYF. The DNA of the CDR3 is TGTGCCTGGAGTGTTGTCGGGAACACCATATATTTT.

This clone was observed a single time. J is TRBJ2-2 and V is TRBV7-6, with TRBD2 matching over 12 bases. The CDR3 extends over 19 amino acids. Per the germline V gene, CDR1 is SGHVS and CDR2 is FNYEAQ. With V trimmed by 2 bases and J by 1 base, 8 bases remained unmatched. The chain's CDR3 is CASSLRPSGGVQNTGELFF. CDR3 coding DNA: TGTGCCAGCAGCTTAAGGCCTAGCGGGGGGGTTCAGAACACCGGGGAGCTGTTTTTT.

V is TRBV3-1 (or the pseudogene TRBV3-2) and J is TRBJ1-6, with 7 bases fitting TRBD1. The V gene end was trimmed by 5 bases and the J gene end by 9 bases; junction bases not matched to a gene: 4. Germline V gene lookup returns CDR1 LGHDT and CDR2 YNNKEL (reference sequence). This CDR3 has 13 amino acids. The CDR3 here is CASSSAGGSPLHF. As DNA, the CDR3 is TGTGCCAGCAGCTCGGCAGGGGGTTCACCCCTCCACTTT.

The V call is TRBV12-3 or TRBV12-4, the J call TRBJ1-2; D is uncertain. V was pared by 5 bases and J by 5 bases, with 12 bases between. The CDR3 runs to 13 residues. The CDR3 region has the DNA TGTGCCAGCAGTCCCCAACTTTATTATGGCTACACCTTC. The encoded protein is CASSPQLYYGYTF.